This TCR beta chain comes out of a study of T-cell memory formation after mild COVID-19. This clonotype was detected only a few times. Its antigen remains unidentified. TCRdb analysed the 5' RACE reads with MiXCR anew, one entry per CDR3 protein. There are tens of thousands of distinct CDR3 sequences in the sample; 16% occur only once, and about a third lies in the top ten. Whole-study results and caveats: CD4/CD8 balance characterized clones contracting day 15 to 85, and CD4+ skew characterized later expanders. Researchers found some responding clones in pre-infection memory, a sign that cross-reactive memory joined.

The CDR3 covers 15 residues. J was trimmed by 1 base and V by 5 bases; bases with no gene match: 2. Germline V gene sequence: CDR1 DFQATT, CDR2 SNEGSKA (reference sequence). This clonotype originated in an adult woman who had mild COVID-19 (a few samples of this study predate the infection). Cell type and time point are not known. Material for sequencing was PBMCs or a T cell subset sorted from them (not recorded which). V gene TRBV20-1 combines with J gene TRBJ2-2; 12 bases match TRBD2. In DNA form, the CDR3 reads TGCAGTGCTCCACTAGCGGGGGGGAACACCGGGGAGCTGTTTTTT. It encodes CSAPLAGGNTGELFF.